One sample yielded the 10 T cell receptor beta chains listed below, sequenced in a study of blood T cell repertoires in COVID-19. This table comes from immunoSEQ multiplex PCR, and its TCRdb copy is limited to in-frame clones, with some not included. Of approximately 100,000 clones listed, 70% to 90% are singletons. The sample was peripheral blood. These receptors all come from a human donor with COVID-19, enrolled during active disease. The donor label of this sample is uncertain.

This rearrangement joins TRBV12-5 to TRBJ2-3; D not certain. Trimming left V 4 bases short and J 1 base short, with 12 bases between. This CDR3 comprises 15 residues. Germline CDR1 LGHNT, CDR2 FRNRAP. For the CDR3, the DNA is TGTGCTAGTGGTTCCCGGTCCATTCGCACAGATACGCAGTATTTT. Encoded protein: CASGSRSIRTDTQYF.

This clone was picked up one time. The J gene is TRBJ1-6, the V gene TRBV7-8, with D hard to call. Germline V lookup: CDR1 SGHVS, CDR2 FQNEAQ. CDR3 length equals 13 residues. V shed 2 bases and J shed 8 bases, with 7 bases lying between them. The CDR3 spells CASSLITDSPLHF. The CDR3 DNA reads TGTGCCAGCAGCTTAATTACTGATTCACCCCTCCACTTT.

This chain links TRBV11-3 with TRBJ2-7; TRBD2 agrees at 11 bases. Trimming took 4 bases from V and 7 from J; bases not matched to a gene: 3. The CDR3 loop spans 13 amino acids. Germline-derived CDR1 and CDR2 are SGHNT and YENEEA. CDR3 loop: CASSYRLAGEQYF. The CDR3 bases are TGTGCCAGCAGCTACCGACTAGCGGGGGAGCAGTACTTC.

This clone is a singleton in its sample. The chain joins TRBV9 to TRBJ1-1; unclear D gene. Germline V gene lookup returns CDR1 SGDLS and CDR2 YYNGEE. V lost 3 bases and J 6 bases, leaving 15 bases between the germline ends. The CDR3 has 14 residues. CDR3 loop: CASSATSRVAEAFF. The CDR3 DNA reads as TGTGCCAGCAGCGCCACCTCGAGGGTCGCTGAAGCTTTCTTT.

V usage is TRBV2 and J usage is TRBJ2-7, with 8 bases identical to TRBD2. J lost 2 bases, V lost 11 bases, and 8 bases had no gene match. This CDR3 contains 13 residues. Germline V gene lookup returns CDR1 SNHLY and CDR2 FYNNEI. The chain's CDR3 is CAVGGAGAYEQYF. CDR3 coding DNA: TGTGCCGTCGGGGGGGCAGGGGCCTACGAGCAGTACTTC.

This chain links TRBV5-1 with TRBJ1-6; TRBD1 matches at 9 bases. The germline CDR1 and CDR2 sequences are SGHRS and YFSETQ. This CDR3 region has 15 residues. Trimming cost V 4 bases and J 7 bases; bases outside gene matches: 6. The CDR3 region has the DNA TGCGCCAGCAGCCCGGCCGGGACAGGGAATTCACCCCTCCACTTT. Encoded protein: CASSPAGTGNSPLHF.

This chain joins TRBV3-1 (or the pseudogene TRBV3-2) and TRBJ1-2; D remains ambiguous. Per germline, CDR1 LGHDT and CDR2 YNNKEL (reference sequence). The V end lost 4 bases, the J end lost 6 bases, and 15 bases lay between the germline ends. The CDR3 length is 14 residues. The CDR3 region is CASSPTTVGDGYTF. CDR3 coding DNA: TGTGCCAGCAGCCCCACGACGGTTGGAGATGGCTACACCTTC.

This chain links TRBV7-9 with TRBJ1-1; TRBD1 matches at 7 bases. This CDR3 is built from 14 residues. Trimming took 8 bases from V and 0 from J; bases not matched to a gene: 6. CDR1 and CDR2 (germline): SEHNR, FQNEAQ (reference sequence). DNA for the CDR3: TGTGCCAGCCTTAGGGGACAGATGAACACTGAAGCTTTCTTT. This translates into CASLRGQMNTEAFF.

The chain recombines TRBV25-1 with TRBJ2-3, with a tentative D call TRBD2 (7 bases). The length of the CDR3 is 13 residues. V lost 11 bases, J lost 4 bases, and 16 bases lay in between. The germline CDR1 and CDR2 sequences are MGHDK and SYGVNS. The CDR3 loop reads CAYREGGADTQYF. The CDR3 bases are TGTGCCTACAGGGAGGGAGGAGCAGATACGCAGTATTTT.

This CDR3 reads CAWSHRGRSGNTIYF. The CDR3, as DNA: TGTGCCTGGAGCCACAGGGGAAGAAGTGGAAACACCATATATTTT. This rearrangement joins TRBV30 to TRBJ1-3, with TRBD1 matching 7 bases. CDR1 and CDR2 (germline): GTSNPN, SVGIG (reference sequence). Losses at the gene ends were 3 bases for V and 3 bases for J; bases not matched to a gene: 8. The length of the CDR3 is 15 residues.